This TCR beta chain was obtained from a study of blood T cell repertoires in COVID-19. About the research overall: Acute and convalescent COVID-19 specimens originated in the United States, Italy and Spain.

While infection was still active, Seattle patients were enrolled and then followed longitudinally. The CDR3 contains 14 residues. Germline CDR1 and CDR2: SNHLY and FYNNEI. V lost 9 bases and J 7 bases, leaving 19 bases between the germline ends. Produced via immunoSEQ multiplex PCR; TCRdb's table is partial and in-frame only. Among about 170,000 clones listed, 82% were seen once. The specimen sequenced was peripheral blood. This sequence was found in a woman in her forties with COVID-19, enrolled during active disease. V and J are TRBV2 and TRBJ2-1; tentatively, D is TRBD1 (6 bases). CDR3: CARVDRTAGNEQFF. CDR3 coding DNA: TGTGCCAGGGTTGACAGGACAGCAGGGAATGAGCAGTTCTTC. The whole variable domain, filled in from reference TRBV2 and TRBJ2-1, reads EPEVTQTPSHQVTQMGQEVILRCVPISNHLYFYWYRQILGQKVEFLVSFYNNEISEKSEIFDDQFSVERPDGSNFTLKIRSTKLEDSAMYFCARVDRTAGNEQFFGPGTRLTVL.